There are a few counts of the clone carrying this T cell receptor beta chain. The sample belongs to a study of cytomegalovirus exposure and HLA in healthy donors. Overall study: When 350 to 400 donors were genotyped, around 77% of them were found to fall in the Caucasian-associated ancestry cluster.

Germline CDR1 is GTSNPN and CDR2 is SVGIG (reference sequence). This CDR3 has 13 residues. With 5 bases clipped from V and 3 bases from J, the junction kept 2 bases outside the gene matches. The primer mix had 60 Vbeta and 13 Jbeta primers. Clones were read by immunoSEQ multiplex PCR, and TCRdb kept only the in-frame ones, dropping some. The data hold some 130,000 clones, with about 79% observed a single time. The sequencing input was PBMCs. The receptor was isolated from a man aged 18 to 29 in good health and CMV-seronegative. The rearrangement joins TRBV30 to TRBJ1-5, with 9 bases identical to TRBD1. The CDR3 here is CAWDRGNNQPQHF. The CDR3 nucleotides read TGTGCCTGGGACAGGGGGAACAATCAGCCCCAGCATTTT.